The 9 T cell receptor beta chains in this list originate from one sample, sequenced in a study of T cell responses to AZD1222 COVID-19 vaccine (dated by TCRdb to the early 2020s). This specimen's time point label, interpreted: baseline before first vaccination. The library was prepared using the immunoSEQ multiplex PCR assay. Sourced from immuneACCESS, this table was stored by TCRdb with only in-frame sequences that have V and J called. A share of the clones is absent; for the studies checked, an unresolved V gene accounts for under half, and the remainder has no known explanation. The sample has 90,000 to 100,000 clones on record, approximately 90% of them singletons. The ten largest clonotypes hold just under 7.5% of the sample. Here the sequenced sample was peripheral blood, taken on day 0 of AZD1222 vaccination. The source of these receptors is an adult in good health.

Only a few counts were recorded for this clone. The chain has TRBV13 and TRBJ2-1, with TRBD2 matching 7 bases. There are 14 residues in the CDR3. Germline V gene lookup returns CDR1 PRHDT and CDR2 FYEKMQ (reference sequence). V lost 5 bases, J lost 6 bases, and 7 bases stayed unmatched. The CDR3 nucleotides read TGTGCCAGCAGCACTCGGGGGGTAATCAATGAGCAGTTCTTC. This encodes CASSTRGVINEQFF.

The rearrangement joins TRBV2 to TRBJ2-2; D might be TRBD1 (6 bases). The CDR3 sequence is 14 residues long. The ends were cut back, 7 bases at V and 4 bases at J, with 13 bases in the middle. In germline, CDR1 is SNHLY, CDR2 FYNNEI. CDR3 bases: TGTGCCAGCATTATCAGGGGAAGCACCGGGGAGCTGTTTTTT. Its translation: CASIIRGSTGELFF.

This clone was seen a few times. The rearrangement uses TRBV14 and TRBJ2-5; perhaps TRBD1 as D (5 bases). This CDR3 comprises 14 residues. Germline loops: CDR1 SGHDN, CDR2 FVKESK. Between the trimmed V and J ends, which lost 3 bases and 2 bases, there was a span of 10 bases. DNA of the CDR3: TGTGCCAGCAGCCAGACAGTCTTTCAAGAGACCCAGTACTTC. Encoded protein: CASSQTVFQETQYF.

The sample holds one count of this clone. CDR3: CASSVTVDYGYTF. For the CDR3, the DNA is TGTGCCAGCAGCGTAACCGTCGACTATGGCTACACCTTC. This chain links TRBV9 with TRBJ1-2; D uncertain. V lost 1 base and J 3 bases, leaving 7 bases between the germline ends. This CDR3 comprises 13 residues. From germline, CDR1 is SGDLS and CDR2 YYNGEE. Filled out from reference TRBV9 and TRBJ1-2, the complete variable domain reads DSGVTQTPKHLITATGQRVTLRCSPRSGDLSVYWYQQSLDQGLQFLIQYYNGEERAKGNILERFSAQQFPDLHSELNLSSLELGDSALYFCASSVTVDYGYTFGSGTRLTVV.

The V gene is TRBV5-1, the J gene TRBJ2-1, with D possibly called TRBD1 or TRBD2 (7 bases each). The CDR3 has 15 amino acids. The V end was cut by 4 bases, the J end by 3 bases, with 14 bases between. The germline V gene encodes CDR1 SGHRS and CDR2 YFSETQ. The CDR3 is CASSPGGGFYNEQFF. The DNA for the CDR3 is TGCGCCAGCAGCCCAGGGGGGGGATTCTACAATGAGCAGTTCTTC.

CDR3 bases: TGTGCCAGCAGCCTATTGGGGGGCTCAATGGTAGAGACCCAGTACTTC. As protein: CASSLLGGSMVETQYF. V usage is TRBV11-1 and J usage is TRBJ2-5; D is tentatively TRBD1 or TRBD2 (6 bases each). The germline gives CDR1 SGHAT, CDR2 FQDESV (reference sequence). The V and J ends lost 5 bases and 4 bases respectively, with 20 bases between them. This CDR3 contains 16 residues.

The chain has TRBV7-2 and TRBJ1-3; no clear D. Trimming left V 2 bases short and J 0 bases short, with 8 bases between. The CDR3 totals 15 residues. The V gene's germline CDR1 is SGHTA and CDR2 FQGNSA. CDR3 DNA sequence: TGTGCCAGCAGCTTATACCCGAGCTCTGGAAACACCATATATTTT. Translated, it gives CASSLYPSSGNTIYF. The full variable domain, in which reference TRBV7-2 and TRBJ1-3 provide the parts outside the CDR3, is GAGVSQSPSNKVTEKGKDVELRCDPISGHTALYWYRQSLGQGLEFLIYFQGNSAPDKSGLPSDRFSAERTGGSVSTLTIQRTQQEDSAVYLCASSLYPSSGNTIYFGEGSWLTVV.

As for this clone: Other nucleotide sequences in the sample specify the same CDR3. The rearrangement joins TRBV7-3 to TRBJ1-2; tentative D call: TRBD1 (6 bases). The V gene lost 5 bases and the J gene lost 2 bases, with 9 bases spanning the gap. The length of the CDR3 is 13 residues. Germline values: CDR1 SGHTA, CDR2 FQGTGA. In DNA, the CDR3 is TGTGCCAGCAGCCCTACAGGGAACTATGGCTACACCTTC. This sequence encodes CASSPTGNYGYTF. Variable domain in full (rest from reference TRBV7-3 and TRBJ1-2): GAGVSQTPSNKVTEKGKYVELRCDPISGHTALYWYRQSLGQGPEFLIYFQGTGAADDSGLPNDRFFAVRPEGSVSTLKIQRTERGDSAVYLCASSPTGNYGYTFGSGTRLTVV.

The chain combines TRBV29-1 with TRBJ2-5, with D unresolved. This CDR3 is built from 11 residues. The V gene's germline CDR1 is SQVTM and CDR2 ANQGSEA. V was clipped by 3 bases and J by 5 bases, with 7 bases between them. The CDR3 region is CSVDPPETQYF. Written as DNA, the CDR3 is TGCAGCGTTGACCCCCCGGAGACCCAGTACTTC.